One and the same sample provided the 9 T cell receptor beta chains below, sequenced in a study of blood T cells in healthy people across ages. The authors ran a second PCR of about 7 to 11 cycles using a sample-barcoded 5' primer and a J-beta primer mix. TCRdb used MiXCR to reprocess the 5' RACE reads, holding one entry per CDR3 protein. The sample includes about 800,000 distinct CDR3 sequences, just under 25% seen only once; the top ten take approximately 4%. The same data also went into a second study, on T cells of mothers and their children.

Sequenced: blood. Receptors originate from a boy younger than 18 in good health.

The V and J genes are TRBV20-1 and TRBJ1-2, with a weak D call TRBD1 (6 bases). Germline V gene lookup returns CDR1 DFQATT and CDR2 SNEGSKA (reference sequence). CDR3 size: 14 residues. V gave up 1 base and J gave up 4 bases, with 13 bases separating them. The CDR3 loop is CSARATGRGYGYTF. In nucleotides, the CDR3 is TGCAGTGCTAGAGCGACAGGTCGGGGCTATGGCTACACCTTC.

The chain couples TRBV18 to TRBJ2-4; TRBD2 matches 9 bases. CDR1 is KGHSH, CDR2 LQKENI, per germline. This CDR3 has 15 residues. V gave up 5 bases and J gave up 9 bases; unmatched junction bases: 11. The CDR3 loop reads CASSADSGSPSIQYF. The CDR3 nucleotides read TGTGCCAGCTCAGCAGATAGCGGGAGTCCAAGCATTCAGTACTTC.

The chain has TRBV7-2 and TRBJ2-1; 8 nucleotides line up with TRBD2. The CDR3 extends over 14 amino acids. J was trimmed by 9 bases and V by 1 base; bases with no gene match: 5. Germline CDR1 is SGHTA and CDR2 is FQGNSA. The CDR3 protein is CASSLGGGRPEQFF. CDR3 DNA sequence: TGTGCCAGCAGCTTAGGAGGCGGGAGGCCTGAGCAGTTCTTC.

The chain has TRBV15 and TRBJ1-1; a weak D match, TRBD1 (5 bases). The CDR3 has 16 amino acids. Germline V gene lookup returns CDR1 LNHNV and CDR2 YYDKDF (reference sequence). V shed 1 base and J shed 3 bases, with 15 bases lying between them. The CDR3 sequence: CATSRGRGEGYTEAFF. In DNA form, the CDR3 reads TGTGCCACCAGCAGAGGAAGGGGCGAAGGTTACACTGAAGCTTTCTTT. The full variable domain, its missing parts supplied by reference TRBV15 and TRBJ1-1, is DAMVIQNPRYQVTQFGKPVTLSCSQTLNHNVMYWYQQKSSQAPKLLFHYYDKDFNNEADTPDNFQSRRPNTSFCFLDIRSPGLGDTAMYLCATSRGRGEGYTEAFFGQGTRLTVV.

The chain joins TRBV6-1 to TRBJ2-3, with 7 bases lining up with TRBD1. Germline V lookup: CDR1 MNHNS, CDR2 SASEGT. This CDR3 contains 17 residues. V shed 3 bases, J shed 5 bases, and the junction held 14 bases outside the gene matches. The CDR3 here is CASSDPNRGQFIDTQYF. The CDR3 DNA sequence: TGTGCCAGCAGTGACCCAAACAGGGGTCAGTTCATAGATACGCAGTATTTT.

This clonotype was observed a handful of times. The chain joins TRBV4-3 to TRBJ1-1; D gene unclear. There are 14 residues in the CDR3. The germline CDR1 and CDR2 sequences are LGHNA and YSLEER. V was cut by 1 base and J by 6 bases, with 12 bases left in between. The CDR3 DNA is TGCGCCAGCAGCCAAGGGACGATGTCCCCTGAAGCTTTCTTT. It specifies CASSQGTMSPEAFF.

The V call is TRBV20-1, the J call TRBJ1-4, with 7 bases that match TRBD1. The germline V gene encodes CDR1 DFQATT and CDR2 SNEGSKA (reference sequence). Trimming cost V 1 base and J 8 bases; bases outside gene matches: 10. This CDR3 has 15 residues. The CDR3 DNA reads TGCAGTGCTAGAGGTGCCGCCAGGGGGTACGAAAAACTGTTTTTT. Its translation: CSARGAARGYEKLFF.

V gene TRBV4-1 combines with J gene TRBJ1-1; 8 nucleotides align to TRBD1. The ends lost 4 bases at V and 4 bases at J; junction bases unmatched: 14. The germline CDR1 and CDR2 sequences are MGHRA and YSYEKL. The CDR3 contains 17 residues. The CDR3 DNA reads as TGCGCCAGCAGCCCCGGACAGGGTATCCTTGGGAGCACTGAAGCTTTCTTT. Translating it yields CASSPGQGILGSTEAFF.

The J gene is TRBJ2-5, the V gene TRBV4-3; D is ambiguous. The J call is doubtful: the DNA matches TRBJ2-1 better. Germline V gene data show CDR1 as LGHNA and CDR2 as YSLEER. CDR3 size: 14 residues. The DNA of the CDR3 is TGCGCCAGCAGCCAAGGGGTGTCAGACAATGAGCAGTTCTTC. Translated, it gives CASSQGVSDNEQFF.